This record covers a single T cell receptor (beta chain). The CDR3 loop spans 13 amino acids. V was cut by 2 bases and J by 14 bases, with 13 bases left in between. Germline lookup yields CDR1 MNHNS and CDR2 SASEGT. This entry belongs to a study of blood T cell repertoires in COVID-19. On the study more broadly: COVID-19 samples from acute and convalescent phases originated in the United States, Italy and Spain. Sources were T cells, B-cell-depleted T cells, or PBMCs; the material itself was cDNA or gDNA.

In the original workflow: Reference gene primer amplification gave nucleated cell count estimates. The data were produced by immunoSEQ multiplex PCR, yet TCRdb's version contains in-frame clones alone and is incomplete. V and J calls and clone size follow that table, whereas D and trimming were derived from the DNA. The table has approximately 260,000 clones, approximately 83% seen once. The source of this sequence is a woman older than 75 with acute or convalescent COVID-19. V is TRBV6-1 and J is TRBJ1-6; tentative D call: TRBD1 (5 bases). The source material was peripheral blood. DNA for the CDR3: TGTGCCAGCAGTGAATATGGGGGGGGAGCCCTCCACTTT. This gives the protein CASSEYGGGALHF.